The rows below give T cell receptor beta chains drawn from one sample of a study of T cells in localized non-small cell lung cancer. TCRdb's table, derived via immunoSEQ multiplex PCR, lists solely in-frame clones and lacks some. The table lists roughly 2,500 clones, about a quarter of them singletons. The source material was lung tumor tissue, sampled before any cancer treatment. The source of these receptors is a male donor aged 60 or older with stage II squamous cell lung carcinoma. The CDR3 runs from the conserved cysteine through the conserved F or W. The order of the fields is V gene, CDR3 protein.

>TRBV11-3
CASSRPRAGGANQPQHF
>TRBV6-8
CASSTGANVLTF
>TRBV5-1
CASRGQGAGLTEAFF
>TRBV10-3
CATAPTGSRGYTF
>TRBV6-8
CASSSVARGNTIYF
>TRBV9
CASSVGTGGEAFF
>TRBV2
CASTFRTGGVADTQYF
>TRBV11-3
CASSLGTGTSNQPQHF
>TRBV15
CATSRDDRINSPLHF
>TRBV6-8
CASSSPGQTHEAFF